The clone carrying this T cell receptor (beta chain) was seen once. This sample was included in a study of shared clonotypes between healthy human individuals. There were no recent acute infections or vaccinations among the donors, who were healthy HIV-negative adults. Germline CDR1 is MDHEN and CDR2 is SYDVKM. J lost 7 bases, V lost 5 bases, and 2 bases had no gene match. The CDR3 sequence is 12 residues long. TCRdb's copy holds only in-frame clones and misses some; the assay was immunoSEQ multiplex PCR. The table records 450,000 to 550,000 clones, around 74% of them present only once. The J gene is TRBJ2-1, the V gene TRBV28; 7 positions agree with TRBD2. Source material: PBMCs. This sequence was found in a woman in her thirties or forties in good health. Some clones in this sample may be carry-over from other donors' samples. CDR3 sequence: CASSGLVNEQFF. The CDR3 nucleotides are TGTGCCAGCAGTGGACTAGTAAATGAGCAGTTCTTC.